The 10 T cell receptor beta chains below were found in one sample sequenced in a study of blood T cell repertoires in COVID-19. Produced via immunoSEQ multiplex PCR; TCRdb's table is partial and in-frame only. The sample lists around 150,000 clones; 80% were seen once. Sample: peripheral blood. These receptors were collected from a woman in her 50s with acute or convalescent COVID-19.

The chain combines TRBV10-2 with TRBJ2-7; 8 bases match TRBD1. CDR3 length: 15 amino acids. With V trimmed by 5 bases and J by 2 bases, 8 bases remained unmatched. CDR1 WSHSY and CDR2 SAAADI come from the germline V gene. CDR3 residues: CASSKPTGVTYEQYF. CDR3 coding DNA: TGCGCCAGCAGTAAACCGACAGGGGTTACCTACGAGCAGTACTTC.

The J gene is TRBJ1-3, the V gene TRBV19; no clear D. The length of the CDR3 is 14 residues. V gave up 2 bases and J gave up 10 bases, with 15 bases separating them. The germline V gene has CDR1 LNHDA and CDR2 SQIVND (reference sequence). The CDR3 spells CASSILGGDRTIYF. CDR3 DNA sequence: TGTGCCAGTAGTATATTGGGAGGAGATCGTACCATATATTTT.

The V call is TRBV7-6, the J call TRBJ1-2; possibly TRBD1 for D (6 bases). The CDR3 runs to 15 residues. CDR1 and CDR2 from the germline V gene are SGHVS and FNYEAQ. Trimming pared 5 bases from V and 8 bases from J, leaving 21 bases between. In DNA form, the CDR3 reads TGTGCCAGCAGCCAATCGACAGGAAGCTATAGGGGCTACACCTTC. Protein: CASSQSTGSYRGYTF.

This clone was counted once. The gene calls are TRBV21-1 and TRBJ1-5. TRBV21-1 is classified as a pseudogene. CDR3 length: 19 amino acids. CDR3 coding DNA: TGTGCCAGCAGCAAAGCTTCACGGGAGGTCGTCTTTAGCAATCAGCCCCAGCATTTT. This encodes CASSKASREVVFSNQPQHF.

The chain employs TRBV28 and TRBJ2-3; TRBD1 matches 7 bases. Germline V gene lookup returns CDR1 MDHEN and CDR2 SYDVKM. The V gene end was trimmed by 5 bases and the J gene end by 0 bases; junction bases not matched to a gene: 2. The CDR3 covers 14 residues. Here the CDR3 reads CASSLQGSTDTQYF. In nucleotides, the CDR3 is TGTGCCAGCAGTCTACAGGGGAGCACAGATACGCAGTATTTT.

This clone was observed once. V and J are TRBV5-5 and TRBJ2-1, with D unclear. The germline V gene encodes CDR1 SGHKS and CDR2 YYEKEE (reference sequence). V was shortened by 0 bases and J by 6 bases, with 10 bases between the two germline ends. CDR3 length: 14 residues. The CDR3 DNA reads TGTGCCAGCAGCTTGGGGGCGCAAGTCAATGAGCAGTTCTTC. Translating gives CASSLGAQVNEQFF. The whole variable domain, filled in from reference TRBV5-5 and TRBJ2-1, reads DAGVTQSPTHLIKTRGQQVTLRCSPISGHKSVSWYQQVLGQGPQFIFQYYEKEERGRGNFPDRFSARQFPNYSSELNVNALLLGDSALYLCASSLGAQVNEQFFGPGTRLTVL.

The chain is built from TRBV3-1 (or the pseudogene TRBV3-2) and TRBJ1-2, with D possibly matching TRBD1 (6 bases). Germline CDR1 LGHDT, CDR2 YNNKEL (reference sequence). The ends were cut back, 4 bases at V and 1 base at J, with 13 bases in the middle. The CDR3 totals 15 residues. The CDR3 DNA follows: TGTGCCAGCAGCCTACTGACAGGCGGTAACTATGGCTACACCTTC. It codes for CASSLLTGGNYGYTF.

This clone has just a few counts. The CDR3 bases are TGTGCCAGCTCACGTAACAGGGGGGATGGAAACATTCAGTACTTC. Its protein product is CASSRNRGDGNIQYF. The chain recombines TRBV18 with TRBJ2-4; TRBD1 agrees at 8 bases. This CDR3 is built from 15 residues. Trimming took 4 bases from V and 6 from J; bases not matched to a gene: 8. Per the germline V gene, CDR1 is KGHSH and CDR2 is LQKENI.

This chain joins TRBV27 and TRBJ1-6; TRBD1 agrees at 11 bases. In germline, CDR1 is MNHEY, CDR2 SMNVEV (reference sequence). The CDR3 is 15 residues long. V lost 6 bases to trimming and J lost 7 bases; unmatched junction nucleotides: 5. Here the CDR3 reads CASRWTGGGNSPLHF. The CDR3 DNA is TGTGCCAGCAGGTGGACAGGGGGCGGGAATTCACCCCTCCACTTT.

This rearrangement joins TRBV6-5 to TRBJ1-1; the D is unclear. Germline V gene data show CDR1 as MNHEY and CDR2 as SVGAGI. Trimming removed 2 bases at V and 4 bases at J, with 14 bases between. There are 15 residues in the CDR3. The CDR3 reads CASSYSDGGFTEAFF. The CDR3 DNA follows: TGTGCCAGCAGTTACAGCGACGGAGGGTTCACTGAAGCTTTCTTT.